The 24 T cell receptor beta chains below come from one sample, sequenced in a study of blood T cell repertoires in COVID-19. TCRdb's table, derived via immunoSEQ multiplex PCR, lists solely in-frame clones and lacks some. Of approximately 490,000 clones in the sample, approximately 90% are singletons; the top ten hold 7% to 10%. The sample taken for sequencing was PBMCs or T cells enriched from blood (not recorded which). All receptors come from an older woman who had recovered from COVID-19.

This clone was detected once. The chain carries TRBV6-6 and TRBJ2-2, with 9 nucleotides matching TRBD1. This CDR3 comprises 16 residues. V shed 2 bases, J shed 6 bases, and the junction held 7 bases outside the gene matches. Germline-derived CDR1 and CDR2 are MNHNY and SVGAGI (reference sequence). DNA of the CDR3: TGTGCCAGCAGTTACGGAGGACAGGGGATGGCCGGGGAGCTGTTTTTT. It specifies CASSYGGQGMAGELFF.

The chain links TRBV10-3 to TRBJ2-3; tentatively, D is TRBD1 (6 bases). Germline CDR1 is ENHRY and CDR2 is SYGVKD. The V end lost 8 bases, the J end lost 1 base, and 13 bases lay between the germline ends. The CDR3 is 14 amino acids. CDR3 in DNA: TGTGCCATCTCAGAGTCAGGGGGCACAGATACGCAGTATTTT. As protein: CAISESGGTDTQYF.

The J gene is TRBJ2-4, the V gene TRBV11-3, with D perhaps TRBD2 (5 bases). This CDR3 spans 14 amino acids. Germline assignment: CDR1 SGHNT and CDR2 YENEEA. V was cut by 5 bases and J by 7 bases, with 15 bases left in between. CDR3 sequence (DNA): TGTGCCAGCAGCCCGAGCTGGGAGAGCAACATTCAGTACTTC. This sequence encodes CASSPSWESNIQYF.

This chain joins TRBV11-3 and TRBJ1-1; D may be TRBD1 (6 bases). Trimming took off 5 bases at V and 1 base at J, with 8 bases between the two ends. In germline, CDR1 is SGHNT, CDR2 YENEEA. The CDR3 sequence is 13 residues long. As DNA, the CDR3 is TGTGCCAGCAGCATACAGGGGAACACTGAAGCTTTCTTT. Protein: CASSIQGNTEAFF.

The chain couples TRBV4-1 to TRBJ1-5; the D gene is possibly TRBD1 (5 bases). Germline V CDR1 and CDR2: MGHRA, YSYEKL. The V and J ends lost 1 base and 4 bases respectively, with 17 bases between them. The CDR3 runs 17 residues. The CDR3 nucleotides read TGCGCCAGCAGCCAAGTTCTGTCAGGGTTAGGGAATCAGCCCCAGCATTTT. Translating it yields CASSQVLSGLGNQPQHF.

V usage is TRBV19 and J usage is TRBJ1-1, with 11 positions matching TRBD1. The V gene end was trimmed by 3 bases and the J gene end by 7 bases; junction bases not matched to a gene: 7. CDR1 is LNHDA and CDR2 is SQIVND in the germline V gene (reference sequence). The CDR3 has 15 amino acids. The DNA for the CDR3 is TGTGCCAGTAGTATCCGGACAGGGGGCTTTGGTGAAGCTTTCTTT. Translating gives CASSIRTGGFGEAFF.

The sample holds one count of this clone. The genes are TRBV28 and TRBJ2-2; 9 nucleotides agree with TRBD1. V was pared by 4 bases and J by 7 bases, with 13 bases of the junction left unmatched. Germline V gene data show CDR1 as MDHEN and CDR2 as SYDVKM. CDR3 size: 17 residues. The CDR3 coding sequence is TGTGCCAGCAGTTCCCCCGCGGGACAGGGTAATAACGGGGAGCTGTTTTTT. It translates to CASSSPAGQGNNGELFF.

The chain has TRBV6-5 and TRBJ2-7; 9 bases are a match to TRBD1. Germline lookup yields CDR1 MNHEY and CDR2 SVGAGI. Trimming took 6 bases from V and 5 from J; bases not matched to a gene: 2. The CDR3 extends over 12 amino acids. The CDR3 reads CASRRTGDEQYV. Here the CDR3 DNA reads TGTGCCAGCAGGCGGACAGGGGACGAGCAGTACGTC.

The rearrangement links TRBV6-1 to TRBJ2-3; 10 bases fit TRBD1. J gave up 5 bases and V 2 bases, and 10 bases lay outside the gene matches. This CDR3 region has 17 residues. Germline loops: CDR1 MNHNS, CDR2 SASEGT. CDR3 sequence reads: CASSERGGQGSQDTQYF. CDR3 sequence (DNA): TGTGCCAGCAGTGAAAGGGGGGGACAGGGGTCACAAGATACGCAGTATTTT.

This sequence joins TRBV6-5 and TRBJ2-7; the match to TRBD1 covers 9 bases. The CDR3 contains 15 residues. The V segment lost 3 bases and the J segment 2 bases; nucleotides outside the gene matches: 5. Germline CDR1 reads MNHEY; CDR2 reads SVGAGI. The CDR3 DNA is TGTGCCAGCAGTTATGGGACAGGGTCCACCTACGAGCAGTACTTC. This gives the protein CASSYGTGSTYEQYF.

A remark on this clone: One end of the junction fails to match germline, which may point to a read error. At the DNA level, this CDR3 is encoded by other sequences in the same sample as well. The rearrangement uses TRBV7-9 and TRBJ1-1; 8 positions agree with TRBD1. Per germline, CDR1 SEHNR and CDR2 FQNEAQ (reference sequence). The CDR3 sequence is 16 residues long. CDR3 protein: CAGRGGAGGAGTEAFF. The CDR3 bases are TGTGCCGGCAGGGGGGGGGCAGGGGGCGCCGGGACTGAAGCTTTCTTT.

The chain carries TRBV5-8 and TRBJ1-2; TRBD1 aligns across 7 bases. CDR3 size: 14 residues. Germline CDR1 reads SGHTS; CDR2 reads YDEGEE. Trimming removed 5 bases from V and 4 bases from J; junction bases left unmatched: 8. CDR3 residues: CASSFEQGSYGYTF. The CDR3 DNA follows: TGTGCCAGCAGTTTTGAACAGGGGAGCTATGGCTACACCTTC.

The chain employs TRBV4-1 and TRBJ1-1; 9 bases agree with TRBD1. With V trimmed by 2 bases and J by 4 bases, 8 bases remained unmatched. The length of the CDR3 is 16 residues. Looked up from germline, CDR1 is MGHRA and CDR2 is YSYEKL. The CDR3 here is CASSQITGGSGTEAFF. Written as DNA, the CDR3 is TGCGCCAGCAGCCAAATAACAGGGGGCTCGGGCACTGAAGCTTTCTTT.

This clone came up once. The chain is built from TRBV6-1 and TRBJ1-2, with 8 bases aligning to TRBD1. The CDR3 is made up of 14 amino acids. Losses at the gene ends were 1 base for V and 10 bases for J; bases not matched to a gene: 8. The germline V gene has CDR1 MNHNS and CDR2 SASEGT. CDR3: CASSEGTGIKDYTF. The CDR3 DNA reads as TGTGCCAGCAGTGAAGGGACAGGGATTAAAGACTACACCTTC.

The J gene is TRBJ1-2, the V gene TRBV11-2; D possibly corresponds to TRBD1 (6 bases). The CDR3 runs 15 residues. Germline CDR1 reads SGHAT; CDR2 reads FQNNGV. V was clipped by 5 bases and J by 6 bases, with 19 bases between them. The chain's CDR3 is CASSPSGRDTNGYTF. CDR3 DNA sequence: TGTGCCAGCAGCCCCTCCGGCAGGGACACGAATGGCTACACCTTC. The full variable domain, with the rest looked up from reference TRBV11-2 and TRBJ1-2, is EAGVAQSPRYKIIEKRQSVAFWCNPISGHATLYWYQQILGQGPKLLIQFQNNGVVDDSQLPKDRFSAERLKGVDSTLKIQPAKLEDSAVYLCASSPSGRDTNGYTFGSGTRLTVV.

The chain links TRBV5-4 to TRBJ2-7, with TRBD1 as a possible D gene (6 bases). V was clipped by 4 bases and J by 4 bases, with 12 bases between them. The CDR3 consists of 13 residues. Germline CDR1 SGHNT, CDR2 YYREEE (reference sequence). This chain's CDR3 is CASSPMRGYEQYF. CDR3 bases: TGTGCCAGCAGCCCCATGAGGGGGTACGAGCAGTACTTC. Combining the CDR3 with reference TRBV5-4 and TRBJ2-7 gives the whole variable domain ETGVTQSPTHLIKTRGQQVTLRCSSQSGHNTVSWYQQALGQGPQFIFQYYREEENGRGNFPPRFSGLQFPNYSSELNVNALELDDSALYLCASSPMRGYEQYFGPGTRLTVT.

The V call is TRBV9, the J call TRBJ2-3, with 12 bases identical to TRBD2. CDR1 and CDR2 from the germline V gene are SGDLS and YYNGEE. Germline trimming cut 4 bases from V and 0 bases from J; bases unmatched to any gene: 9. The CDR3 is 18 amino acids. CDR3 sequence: CASSPGLAGPLSTDTQYF. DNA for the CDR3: TGTGCCAGCAGCCCCGGACTAGCGGGGCCCCTTAGCACAGATACGCAGTATTTT.

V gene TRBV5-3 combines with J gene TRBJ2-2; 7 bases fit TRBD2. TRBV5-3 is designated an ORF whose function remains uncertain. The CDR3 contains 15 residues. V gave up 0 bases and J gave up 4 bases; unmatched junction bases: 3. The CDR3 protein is CARSLVGEGTGELFF. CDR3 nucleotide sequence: TGTGCCAGAAGCTTGGTGGGGGAGGGCACCGGGGAGCTGTTTTTT.

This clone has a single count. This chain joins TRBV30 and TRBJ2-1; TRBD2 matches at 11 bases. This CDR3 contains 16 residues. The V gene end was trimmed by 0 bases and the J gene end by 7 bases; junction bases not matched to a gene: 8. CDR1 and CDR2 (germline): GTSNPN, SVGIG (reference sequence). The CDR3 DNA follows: TGTGCCTGGAGTGTCCTCATGACTAGCGGGGAAAATGAGCAGTTCTTC. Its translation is CAWSVLMTSGENEQFF. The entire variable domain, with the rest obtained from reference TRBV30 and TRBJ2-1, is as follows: SQTIHQWPATLVQPVGSPLSLECTVEGTSNPNLYWYRQAAGRGLQLLFYSVGIGQISSEVPQNLSASRPQDRQFILSSKKLLLSDSGFYLCAWSVLMTSGENEQFFGPGTRLTVL.

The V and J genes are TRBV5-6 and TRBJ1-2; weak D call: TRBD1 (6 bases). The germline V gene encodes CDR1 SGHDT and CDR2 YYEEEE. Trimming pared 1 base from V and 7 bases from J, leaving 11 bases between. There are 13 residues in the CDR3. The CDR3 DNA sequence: TGTGCCAGCAGCTTGAGCAGGGGTCCTGGCTACACCTTC. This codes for CASSLSRGPGYTF.

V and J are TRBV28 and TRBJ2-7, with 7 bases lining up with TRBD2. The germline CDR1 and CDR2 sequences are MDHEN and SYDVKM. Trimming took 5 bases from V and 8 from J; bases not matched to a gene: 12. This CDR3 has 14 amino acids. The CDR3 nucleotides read TGTGCCAGCAGTCCCGGGACTAAGAATCCCAAGCAGTACGTC. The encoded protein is CASSPGTKNPKQYV.

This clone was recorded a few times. CDR3 bases: TGCGCCAGCAGTAAGACAGGGATTGGCACCGGGGAGCTGTTTTTT. Translation: CASSKTGIGTGELFF. The gene calls are TRBV10-1 and TRBJ2-2; 7 bases are a match to TRBD1. The germline CDR1 and CDR2 sequences are WNHNN and SYGVQD (reference sequence). The CDR3 is 15 amino acids. The V segment lost 5 bases and the J segment 4 bases; nucleotides outside the gene matches: 7.

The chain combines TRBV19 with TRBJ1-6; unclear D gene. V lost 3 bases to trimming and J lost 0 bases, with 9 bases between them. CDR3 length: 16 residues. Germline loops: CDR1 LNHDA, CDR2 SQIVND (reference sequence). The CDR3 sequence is CASSISGNSYNSPLHF. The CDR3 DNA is TGTGCCAGTAGTATTTCCGGGAACTCCTATAATTCACCCCTCCACTTT.

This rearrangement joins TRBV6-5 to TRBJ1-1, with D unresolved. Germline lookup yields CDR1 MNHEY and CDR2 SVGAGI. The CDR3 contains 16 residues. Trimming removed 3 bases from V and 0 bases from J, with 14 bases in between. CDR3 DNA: TGTGCCAGCAGTTATACGGGGAACTTCATGAACACTGAAGCTTTCTTT. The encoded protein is CASSYTGNFMNTEAFF.